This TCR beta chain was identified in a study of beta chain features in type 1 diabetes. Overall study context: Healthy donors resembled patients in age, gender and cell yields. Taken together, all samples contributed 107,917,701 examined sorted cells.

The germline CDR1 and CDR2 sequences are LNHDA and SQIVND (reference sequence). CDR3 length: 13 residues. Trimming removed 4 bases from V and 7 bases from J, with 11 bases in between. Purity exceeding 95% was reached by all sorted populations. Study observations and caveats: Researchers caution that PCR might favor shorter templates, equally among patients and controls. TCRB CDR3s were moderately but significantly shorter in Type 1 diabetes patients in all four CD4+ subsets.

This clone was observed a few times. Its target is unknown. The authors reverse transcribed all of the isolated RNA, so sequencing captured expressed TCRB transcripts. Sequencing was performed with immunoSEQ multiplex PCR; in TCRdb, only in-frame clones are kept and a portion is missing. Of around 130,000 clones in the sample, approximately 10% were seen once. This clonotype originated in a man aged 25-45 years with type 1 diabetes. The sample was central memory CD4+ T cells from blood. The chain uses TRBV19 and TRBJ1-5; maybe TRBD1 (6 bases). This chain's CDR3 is CASSKGDGQPQHF. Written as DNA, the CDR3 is TGTGCCAGTAGTAAGGGGGATGGGCAGCCCCAGCATTTT.